This T cell receptor (beta chain) was recovered during a study of blood T cells in healthy people across ages (dated by TCRdb to 2015 to 2017). Broadly, across the study: In model experiments, roughly one uniquely barcoded TCR beta cDNA molecule per two T cells was captured by template switching. Age-related changes in TCR beta repertoire diversity were measured in the study by deep sequencing normalized with unique cDNA molecular identifiers. The donors were split into four age groups: young (average about 16 years), middle-aged (39), aged (about 62) and long-lived (roughly 88). To avoid experimental bias, donors of different ages were spread randomly across the sequencing lanes. For two donors (one aged 18 to 30 and one aged 80 or older), the study analyzed two additional independent replicas of 1 million unique cDNA reads from the same blood draw.

This clonotype was seen a single time. There is no known antigen for this receptor. Within one base of it there is no much larger clone, and no base qualities were kept. The donors were under 40 Caucasian individuals from Russia, aged roughly 6 to 90 years, who were systemically healthy. Each donor gave roughly 11 milliliters of peripheral blood, drawn into EDTA-treated Vacutainer tubes. Ficoll-Paque density-gradient centrifugation was used to isolate PBMCs, with at least 7 million per sample. Trizol reagent was used to extract total RNA from the PBMCs, yielding at least 6 micrograms per sample. The percentages of naive CD45RAhigh/CD27high T cells were determined by flow cytometry on a PBMC aliquot from every donor. Libraries were constructed by 5' RACE. Sequencing was performed on an Illumina HiSeq 2500. A second PCR of about 6 to 11 cycles was performed with a sample-barcoded 5' primer and a J-beta primer mix. A unique molecular identifier was introduced onto each TCR beta cDNA molecule by a template-switch 5' adaptor carrying 12 random nucleotides. Each sample yielded at least 2.5 million CDR3-containing paired-end reads. The Mint cDNA synthesis kit, primed by a TRBC-specific oligonucleotide, was used to synthesize first-strand cDNA from all RNA. Following uracil-DNA glycosylase treatment, a first 18-cycle PCR with universal primers M1SS and BC2_uni_R was performed on all cDNA. The paper's data handling went like this. Each sample was normalized by randomly selecting 1 million high-quality reads, each carrying a distinct molecular identifier. Instead of being binned into consensus sequences, reads with shared molecular identifiers were discarded. CDR3 identification, clonotype clustering and error correction used MiTCR with a Q25 quality threshold and the strictest error-elimination algorithm. Lower-bound total TCR beta diversity was estimated with a nonparametric unseen species model using Euler transformation. TCRdb cleaned the public reads at Q25 with fastp, built clones with MiXCR and kept in-frame beta chains. Each record represents a unique CDR3 protein, reported with the most common genes and DNA among its rows. TCRdb, rather than the study authors, made the V and J calls. Counted in this sample were roughly 2 million distinct CDR3 sequences; about 50% of them appeared once. Of the sample, 2.1% falls within the top ten clones.

The full study reports these points: The percentage of naive T cells measured by flow cytometry correlated strongly with observed TCR beta diversity. Because the CMV infection status of the donors was unknown, age-related changes in expanded clonotypes may potentially have been confounded. Compared with the aged group, more naive CD4+ T cells, fewer expanded clones and increased TCR diversity were shown by the long-lived group, suggesting age selection. Conclusive comparison of naive and antigen-experienced compartments was prevented by the profiling of bulk unsorted PBMCs. Estimates of total diversity from one million sequenced T cells were regarded as lower bounds and underestimates. Observed TCR beta diversity per million T cells fell roughly linearly with age, and a significant reduction was already apparent by age around 44.

CDR1 is given as SQVTM and CDR2 as ANQGSEA, both from the germline V gene. Trimming takes 4 bases from V and 10 bases from J, and the germline ends sit 17 bases apart. The CDR3 goes from the cysteine to the phenylalanine over 13 residues. Of all the DNA, just the CDR3 is kept, 39 bases in frame from base 1. Sequencing used blood. Rearrangement joined TRBV29-1 to TRBJ2-1; the D gene cannot be resolved beyond TRBD1 or TRBD2, each matching 6 bases. This TCR came from a woman aged 40 to 49 in good health. This receptor has the CDR3 CSVADGGLGEQFF. The nucleotide sequence is TGCAGCGTTGCTGACGGGGGCCTTGGCGAGCAGTTCTTC.